This T cell receptor (beta chain) was profiled in a study of metastatic and nonmetastatic thyroid tumors. Overall study context: Repertoire data that came from the blood and tumor or nodule tissue of malignant and benign thyroid patients were compared.

The study's findings and limits: Reports indicated that malignant thyroid tumors showed significantly higher TCR beta diversity than benign nodules did, in blood and tumor.

Regarding this clone: The antigen remains undetermined.

TCRdb recomputed clones from the PCR reads via MiXCR. The sample lists 13,000 to 15,000 clones; almost 30% were seen once. All patients were untreated before thyroid surgery. The ends were cut back, 3 bases at V and 8 bases at J, with 25 bases in the middle. Germline values: CDR1 GTSNPN, CDR2 SVGIG (reference sequence). CDR3 length: 17 residues. The sequencing sample was made of blood. The V gene is TRBV30, the J gene TRBJ1-4; the D gene is possibly TRBD1 (6 bases). This TCR was recovered from a female donor with papillary thyroid cancer or a benign thyroid nodule (not recorded which). Some clones in this sample may be carry-over from other donors' samples. The CDR3 is CAWRAVQGVRVGEKLFF. Here the CDR3 DNA reads TGTGCCTGGAGGGCTGTACAGGGTGTTCGAGTTGGCGAAAAACTGTTTTTT.